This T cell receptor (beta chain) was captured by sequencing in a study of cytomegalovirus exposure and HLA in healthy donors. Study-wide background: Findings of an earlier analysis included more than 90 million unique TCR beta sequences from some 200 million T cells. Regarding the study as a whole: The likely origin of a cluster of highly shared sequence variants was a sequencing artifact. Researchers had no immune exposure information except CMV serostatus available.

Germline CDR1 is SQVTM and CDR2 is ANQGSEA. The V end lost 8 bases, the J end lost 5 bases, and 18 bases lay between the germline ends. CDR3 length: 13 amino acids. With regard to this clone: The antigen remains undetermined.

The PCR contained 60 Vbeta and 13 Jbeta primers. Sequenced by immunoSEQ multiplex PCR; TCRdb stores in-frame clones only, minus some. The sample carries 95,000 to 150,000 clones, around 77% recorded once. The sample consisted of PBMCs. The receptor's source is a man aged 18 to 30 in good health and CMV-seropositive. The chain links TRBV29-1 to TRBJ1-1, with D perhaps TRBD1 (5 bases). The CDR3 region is CSSYVAGKTEAFF. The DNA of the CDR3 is TGCAGCTCCTACGTAGCAGGGAAGACTGAAGCTTTCTTT.